This entry features one T cell receptor (beta chain) sequence. One junction end does not reproduce the germline sequence, and a read error may be involved. Germline CDR1 and CDR2: DFQATT and SNEGSKA (reference sequence). This CDR3 is built from 21 residues. RNA was extracted from bulk tissue without any cell sorting. This record comes from a study of tumor and adjacent non-tumor tissue in lung cancer. A modified ARM-PCR protocol with three rounds of nested PCR amplified TCRbeta. Each CDR3 protein is one row after TCRdb ran MiXCR on the multiplex PCR reads. The sample lists 71,000 or so distinct CDR3 sequences, 80% to 85% occurring once.

Material for sequencing was lung tumor tissue. This receptor was obtained from a woman aged 45-59 years with non-small cell lung cancer. The chain links TRBV20-1 to TRBJ2-3; 11 positions agree with TRBD2. The CDR3 DNA follows: TGCAGTACTAGACAACCCTGGTCCGGGGCTAGCGGGAGGTGGGGCACAGATACTCAGTATTTT. The encoded protein is CSTRQPWSGASGRWGTDTQYF.